The 7 T cell receptor beta chains in this list originate from one sample, sequenced in a study of vaccination and CD4 T cells after COVID-19. These receptors have no known antigen. Treatment specified: approximately nine-day PBMC culture with coronavirus spike peptide pools or control peptides (ViraFEST assay). With the Oncomine TCR Beta short-read assay, DNA from cultured CD4+ T cells was sequenced. Each CDR3 protein gets one entry after TCRdb re-called the PCR reads with MiXCR. This sample has over 6,500 distinct CDR3 sequences, with roughly two thirds found just once. Material for sequencing was CD4+ T cells from blood, cultured in vitro. The receptors were gathered from a human donor who had recovered from COVID-19.

This rearrangement joins TRBV30 to TRBJ1-1, with D perhaps matching TRBD1 (5 bases). The CDR3 runs 13 residues. Germline V gene sequence: CDR1 GTSNPN, CDR2 SVGIG (reference sequence). V lost 2 bases to trimming and J lost 4 bases, with 11 bases between them. As DNA, the CDR3 is TGTGCCTGGAGTCGGCAGGGAGGCACTGAAGCTTTCTTT. Its protein is CAWSRQGGTEAFF.

The count of this clonotype is one. The chain recombines TRBV10-3 with TRBJ1-4, with a possible D match to TRBD1 (5 bases). V lost 6 bases and J lost 5, with 10 bases in between. The CDR3 contains 13 residues. Germline assignment: CDR1 ENHRY and CDR2 SYGVKD. CDR3 nucleotide sequence: TGTGCCATCAGAGACAGTCCGAATGAAAAACTGTTTTTT. Protein product: CAIRDSPNEKLFF.

Worth noting for this clonotype: This clone may be a read error of a much larger clone one base away. The V call is TRBV6-1, the J call TRBJ1-5; weak D call: TRBD1 (5 bases). Germline CDR1 and CDR2: MNHNS and SASEGT. The CDR3 is made up of 13 amino acids. This CDR3 reads CAGRTGLNQPQHF. The CDR3 coding sequence is TGTGCCGGCAGAACGGGGCTTAATCAGCCCCAGCATTTT.

This clonotype has a single count. V usage is TRBV5-1 and J usage is TRBJ1-2; 10 nucleotides match TRBD1. The CDR3 covers 13 residues. CDR1 and CDR2 from the germline V gene are SGHRS and YFSETQ. V lost 4 bases to trimming and J lost 11 bases; unmatched junction nucleotides: 8. The CDR3 protein is CASSVGTGAGYTF. The CDR3 DNA reads as TGCGCCAGCAGCGTGGGGACAGGGGCTGGGTACACCTTC.

The chain employs TRBV24-1 and TRBJ2-7; perhaps D is TRBD1 or TRBD2 (5 bases each). With 8 bases removed from V and 2 bases from J, the gap between germline ends came to 21 bases. Germline CDR1 reads KGHDR; CDR2 reads SFDVKD. This CDR3 region has 16 residues. The CDR3 sequence is CATNGDADDFPYEQYF. The CDR3 DNA follows: TGTGCCACCAACGGGGACGCCGACGACTTTCCCTACGAGCAGTACTTC.

This clonotype was observed a few times. The V gene is TRBV20-1, the J gene TRBJ1-1; 9 bases are shared with TRBD1. The CDR3 has 14 amino acids. With 6 bases clipped from V and 7 bases from J, the junction kept 12 bases outside the gene matches. Looked up from germline, CDR1 is DFQATT and CDR2 is SNEGSKA (reference sequence). The CDR3 DNA follows: TGCAGTGCCCTGCGGGACAGGGCGGATTTTGAAGCTTTCTTT. Encoded protein: CSALRDRADFEAFF.

V and J are TRBV20-1 and TRBJ1-5; D is possibly TRBD1 (6 bases). The CDR3 has 14 residues. The germline V gene encodes CDR1 DFQATT and CDR2 SNEGSKA (reference sequence). V dropped 0 bases and J dropped 4 bases, with 10 bases sitting between them. In DNA form, the CDR3 reads TGCAGTGCTAGAGAGGACAGTGGGAATCAGCCCCAGCATTTT. It translates to CSAREDSGNQPQHF.